Following are 20 T cell receptor beta chains from one sample sequenced in a study of T-cell reconstitution after alpha-beta-depleted transplantation in children. A library of TCRbeta sequences, prepared with unique molecular identifiers, was generated. TCRdb re-analysed the PCR reads in MiXCR, keeping a single row per CDR3 protein. The data show about 600,000 distinct CDR3 sequences, with about 10% seen just once and 4% to 5% held by the top ten. The starting material was PBMCs from the stem cell graft donor, obtained from the stem cell graft. Receptors were obtained from a human donor who donated a stem cell graft to a child with acute myeloid leukemia.

Turning to this clonotype: A junction boundary mismatches the germline segment, possibly from a read error. V and J are TRBV10-3 and TRBJ2-3, with 10 bases lining up with TRBD2. CDR1 and CDR2 from the germline V gene are ENHRY and SYGVKD. CDR3 length: 14 amino acids. The CDR3 region has the DNA TGTGCCTTCAGGACTAGCGGAAACACAGATACGCAGTATTTT. Amino acid sequence: CAFRTSGNTDTQYF.

Turning to this clonotype: A much bigger clone sits one base away, suggesting this may be a read error. The rearrangement uses TRBV7-9 and TRBJ1-4; unclear D gene. This CDR3 contains 11 residues. Germline V gene lookup returns CDR1 SEHNR and CDR2 FQNEAQ (reference sequence). The CDR3 DNA reads TGTTCCAGCAGCTTAGAGGAAAAACTGTTTTTT. It yields the protein CSSSLEEKLFF. The full variable domain, rest sourced from reference TRBV7-9 and TRBJ1-4, is DTGVSQNPRHKITKRGQNVTFRCDPISEHNRLYWYRQTLGQGPEFLTYFQNEAQLEKSRLLSDRFSAERPKGSFSTLEIQRTEQGDSAMYLCSSSLEEKLFFGSGTQLSVL.

The V gene is TRBV7-2, the J gene TRBJ2-3; 15 bases match TRBD2. Germline lookup yields CDR1 SGHTA and CDR2 FQGNSA. There are 19 residues in the CDR3. The ends lost 5 bases at V and 3 bases at J; junction bases unmatched: 12. The CDR3 loop reads CASSIPGLAGGGGTDTQYF. The CDR3 nucleotides read TGTGCCAGCAGCATCCCGGGACTAGCGGGAGGTGGGGGTACAGATACGCAGTATTTT.

The chain couples TRBV9 to TRBJ2-1, with D possibly being TRBD1 or TRBD2 (5 bases each). The CDR3 is made up of 15 amino acids. Germline V gene data show CDR1 as SGDLS and CDR2 as YYNGEE. V was clipped by 0 bases and J by 7 bases, with 14 bases between them. CDR3 protein: CASSVVSGAPNEQFF. DNA for the CDR3: TGTGCCAGCAGCGTAGTGTCCGGGGCGCCGAATGAGCAGTTCTTC. Together with reference TRBV9 and TRBJ2-1, the CDR3 gives the full variable domain: DSGVTQTPKHLITATGQRVTLRCSPRSGDLSVYWYQQSLDQGLQFLIQYYNGEERAKGNILERFSAQQFPDLHSELNLSSLELGDSALYFCASSVVSGAPNEQFFGPGTRLTVL.

This clonotype has at least ten counts. The rearrangement links TRBV20-1 to TRBJ2-7; TRBD2 might be the D (5 bases). The CDR3 contains 15 residues. Trimming took off 0 bases at V and 6 bases at J, with 18 bases between the two ends. Germline-derived CDR1 and CDR2 are DFQATT and SNEGSKA (reference sequence). The CDR3 coding sequence is TGCAGTGCTAGAGATCTCGGGAAAGCTCTCCCCGAGCAGTACTTC. This translates into CSARDLGKALPEQYF.

V and J are TRBV6-1 and TRBJ1-2; D remains unclear. V gave up 6 bases and J gave up 8 bases, with 16 bases separating them. Germline lookup yields CDR1 MNHNS and CDR2 SASEGT. The CDR3 has 13 amino acids. Written as DNA, the CDR3 is TGTGCCAGCAGCCGAGAGGGAGTACCCGGCTACACCTTC. Translated: CASSREGVPGYTF.

This clonotype has more than one count but fewer than ten. The chain uses TRBV6-2 or TRBV6-3 and TRBJ2-7; D might be TRBD1 (6 bases). V gave up 7 bases and J gave up 1 base, with 20 bases separating them. The CDR3 extends over 16 amino acids. Germline V gives CDR1 MNHEY, CDR2 SVGEGT. CDR3 nucleotides: TGTGCCAGCACCAACCCCGGACAGCGCATATCCTACGAGCAGTACTTC. Encoded protein: CASTNPGQRISYEQYF.

This clonotype was recorded at least ten times. The V call is TRBV12-3 or TRBV12-4, the J call TRBJ2-3; D remains ambiguous. The CDR3 contains 13 residues. The V end lost 3 bases, the J end lost 2 bases, and 6 bases lay between the germline ends. Here the CDR3 reads CASSLWSTDTQYF. The CDR3 DNA reads as TGTGCCAGCAGTTTGTGGTCCACAGATACGCAGTATTTT.

The sample holds many counts of this clonotype. The chain carries TRBV10-3 and TRBJ2-5, with TRBD2 matching over 9 bases. The CDR3 loop spans 14 amino acids. The germline V gene encodes CDR1 ENHRY and CDR2 SYGVKD. V shed 8 bases, J shed 0 bases, and the junction held 4 bases outside the gene matches. CDR3 sequence: CAIREREDQETQYF. The CDR3 DNA follows: TGTGCCATCCGCGAGCGGGAGGACCAAGAGACCCAGTACTTC.

This clonotype has a count of ten or more. The J gene is TRBJ1-1, the V gene TRBV5-1; D not certain. Trimming removed 4 bases from V and 0 bases from J, with 10 bases in between. This CDR3 comprises 14 residues. Germline V gives CDR1 SGHRS, CDR2 YFSETQ. The CDR3 coding sequence is TGCGCCAGCAGCCCCGGACGGTTGAACACTGAAGCTTTCTTT. It encodes CASSPGRLNTEAFF.

The chain links TRBV3-1 to TRBJ1-3; D remains ambiguous. The germline V gene has CDR1 LGHDT and CDR2 YNNKEL (reference sequence). The CDR3 runs to 15 residues. The ends were cut back, 0 bases at V and 2 bases at J, with 8 bases in the middle. The DNA of the CDR3 is TGTGCCAGCAGCCAAGATTTCGGGACTGGAAACACCATATATTTT. Its translation: CASSQDFGTGNTIYF.

This clonotype was seen at least ten times. The chain is built from TRBV4-3 and TRBJ2-5; 7 nucleotides agree with TRBD1. CDR1 and CDR2 from the germline V gene are LGHNA and YSLEER. The CDR3 has 13 amino acids. Losses at the gene ends were 6 bases for V and 5 bases for J; bases not matched to a gene: 6. For the CDR3, the DNA is TGCGCCAGCAGTCCGGACAGGACGGAGACCCAGTACTTC. Protein: CASSPDRTETQYF.

The V call is TRBV5-1, the J call TRBJ2-1; 12 nucleotides align to TRBD1. Germline V lookup: CDR1 SGHRS, CDR2 YFSETQ. Trimming cost V 4 bases and J 8 bases; bases outside gene matches: 7. This CDR3 has 15 residues. The CDR3 DNA reads as TGCGCCAGCAGCCTGGGGACAGGGGGCAAGGATGAGCAGTTCTTC. It specifies CASSLGTGGKDEQFF.

This clonotype was counted ten times or more. The chain links TRBV7-2 to TRBJ2-1; D not certain. The V end lost 5 bases, the J end lost 6 bases, and 17 bases lay between the germline ends. Germline V CDR1 and CDR2: SGHTA, FQGNSA. The CDR3 is 15 residues long. CDR3 sequence (DNA): TGTGCCAGCAGCCGCCAATGGGCGGTCTCCAATGAGCAGTTCTTC. Translation: CASSRQWAVSNEQFF.

This clonotype was counted many times. V usage is TRBV20-1 and J usage is TRBJ2-7; D assignment may be TRBD1 or TRBD2 (7 bases each). V lost 0 bases to trimming and J lost 5 bases, with 14 bases between them. Germline V CDR1 and CDR2: DFQATT, SNEGSKA (reference sequence). This CDR3 region has 14 residues. CDR3 sequence (DNA): TGCAGTGCTAGAGATGGGAGGGGGCAGGACGAGCAGTACTTC. Protein: CSARDGRGQDEQYF.

This clonotype showed up just a few times. V is TRBV5-1 and J is TRBJ1-6; TRBD1 matches 10 bases. The V gene end was trimmed by 6 bases and the J gene end by 7 bases; junction bases not matched to a gene: 10. The germline CDR1 and CDR2 sequences are SGHRS and YFSETQ. CDR3 length: 16 amino acids. The CDR3 sequence: CASTRDRGVENSPLHF. CDR3 nucleotide sequence: TGCGCCAGCACCCGGGACAGGGGTGTTGAGAATTCACCCCTCCACTTT.

This clonotype appeared many times. J is TRBJ2-7 and V is TRBV27; D is possibly TRBD2 (6 bases). The length of the CDR3 is 14 residues. Trimming stripped 4 bases from V and 2 bases from J, with 12 bases between. Per germline, CDR1 MNHEY and CDR2 SMNVEV (reference sequence). CDR3 amino acids: CASSSRGGPYEQYF. The CDR3 nucleotides are TGTGCCAGCAGTTCCCGTGGAGGGCCCTACGAGCAGTACTTC.

The table lists this clonotype with many counts. The chain employs TRBV14 and TRBJ2-1; 9 nucleotides match TRBD2. The V and J ends lost 1 base and 3 bases, in that order; junction bases with no gene match: 13. Germline V gene data show CDR1 as SGHDN and CDR2 as FVKESK. The CDR3 is made up of 19 amino acids. The CDR3 loop is CASSQAFLAGGPRYNEQFF. DNA for the CDR3: TGTGCCAGCAGCCAAGCTTTTCTGGCGGGAGGGCCCCGCTACAATGAGCAGTTCTTC. Drawing the rest from reference TRBV14 and TRBJ2-1, the complete variable domain is EAGVTQFPSHSVIEKGQTVTLRCDPISGHDNLYWYRRVMGKEIKFLLHFVKESKQDESGMPNNRFLAERTGGTYSTLKVQPAELEDSGVYFCASSQAFLAGGPRYNEQFFGPGTRLTVL.

The rearrangement joins TRBV7-6 to TRBJ1-2; TRBD1 aligns across 10 bases. The V gene end was trimmed by 5 bases and the J gene end by 8 bases; junction bases not matched to a gene: 11. This CDR3 is 15 amino acids long. CDR1 and CDR2 from the germline V gene are SGHVS and FNYEAQ. CDR3 DNA sequence: TGTGCCAGCAGCCCAGTGGTGGGACAGGGGCACGGCTACACCTTC. Its translation is CASSPVVGQGHGYTF. The whole variable domain, remainder taken from reference TRBV7-6 and TRBJ1-2, is GAGVSQSPRYKVTKRGQDVALRCDPISGHVSLYWYRQALGQGPEFLTYFNYEAQQDKSGLPNDRFSAERPEGSISTLTIQRTEQRDSAMYRCASSPVVGQGHGYTFGSGTRLTVV.

The table lists this clonotype with many counts. The chain uses TRBV20-1 and TRBJ2-7; 8 positions agree with TRBD2. The CDR3 consists of 14 residues. J was trimmed by 5 bases and V by 6 bases; bases with no gene match: 12. The germline V gene encodes CDR1 DFQATT and CDR2 SNEGSKA (reference sequence). CDR3 coding DNA: TGCAGTGCCTACCGGGAGGGCCGCGTCAACGAGCAGTACTTC. As protein: CSAYREGRVNEQYF.